This TCR beta chain was documented in a study of cytomegalovirus exposure and HLA in healthy donors. Study in general: From 150 million to 200 million T cells, an earlier analysis saw roughly 100 million unique TCR beta sequences. Study-wide results and caveats: In a later analysis, DRB1 alleles had the most associated TCRs; HLA-C alleles the fewest.

Concerning this clone itself: Its target is unknown.

Both 60 Vbeta primers and 13 Jbeta primers went into the PCR. Profiling relied on immunoSEQ multiplex PCR, and the TCRdb table lists in-frame clones only, not all of them. This sample carries approximately 110,000 clones, about 76% of them seen once, and the ten largest clones take around 5%. Germline V gives CDR1 MNHEY, CDR2 SVGAGI. The CDR3 sequence is 14 residues long. The ends were cut back, 6 bases at V and 3 bases at J, with 9 bases in the middle. The TCR sequence derives from a man aged 30 to 45 in good health and CMV-seropositive. Sequencing was carried out using PBMCs. The chain couples TRBV6-5 to TRBJ1-6, with a possible D match to TRBD1 (6 bases). The CDR3 is CASSRTVYNSPLHF. DNA of the CDR3: TGTGCCAGCAGCCGGACAGTCTATAATTCACCCCTCCACTTT.